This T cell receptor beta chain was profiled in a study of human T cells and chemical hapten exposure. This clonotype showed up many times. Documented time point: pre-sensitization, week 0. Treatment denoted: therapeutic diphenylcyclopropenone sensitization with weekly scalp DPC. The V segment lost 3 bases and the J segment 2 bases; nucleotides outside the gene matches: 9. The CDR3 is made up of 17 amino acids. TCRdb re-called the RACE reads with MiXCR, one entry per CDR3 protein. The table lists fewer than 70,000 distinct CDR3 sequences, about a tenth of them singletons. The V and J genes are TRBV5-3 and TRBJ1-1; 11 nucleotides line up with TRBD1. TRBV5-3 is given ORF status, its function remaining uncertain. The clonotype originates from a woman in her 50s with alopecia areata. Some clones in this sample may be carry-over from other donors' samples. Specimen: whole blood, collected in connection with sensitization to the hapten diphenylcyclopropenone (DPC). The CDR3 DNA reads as TGTGCCAGAAGCTCGGACAGGGGGCGGTCGGGAAACACTGAAGCTTTCTTT. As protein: CARSSDRGRSGNTEAFF.